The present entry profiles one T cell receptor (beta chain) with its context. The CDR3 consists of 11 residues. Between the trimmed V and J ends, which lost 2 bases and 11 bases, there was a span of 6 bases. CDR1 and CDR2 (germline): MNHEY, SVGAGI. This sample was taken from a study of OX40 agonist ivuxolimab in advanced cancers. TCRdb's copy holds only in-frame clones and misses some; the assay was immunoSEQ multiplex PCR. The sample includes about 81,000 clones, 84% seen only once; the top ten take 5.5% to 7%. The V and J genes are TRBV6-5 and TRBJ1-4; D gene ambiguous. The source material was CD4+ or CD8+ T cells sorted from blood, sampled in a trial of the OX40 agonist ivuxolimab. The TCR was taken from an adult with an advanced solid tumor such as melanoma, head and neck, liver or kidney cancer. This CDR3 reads CASSYLNKLFF. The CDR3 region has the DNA TGTGCCAGCAGTTACCTGAATAAACTGTTTTTT.